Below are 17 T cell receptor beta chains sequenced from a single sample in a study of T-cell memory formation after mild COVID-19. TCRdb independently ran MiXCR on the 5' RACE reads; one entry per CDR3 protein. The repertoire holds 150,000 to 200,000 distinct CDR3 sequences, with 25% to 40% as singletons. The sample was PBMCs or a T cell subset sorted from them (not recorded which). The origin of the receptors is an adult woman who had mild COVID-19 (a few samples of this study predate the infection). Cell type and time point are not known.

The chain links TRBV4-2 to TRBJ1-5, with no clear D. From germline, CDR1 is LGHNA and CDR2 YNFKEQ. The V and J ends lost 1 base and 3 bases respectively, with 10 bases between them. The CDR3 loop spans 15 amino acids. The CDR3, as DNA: TGTGCCAGCAGCCAAGTTGAGGGAAACAATCAGCCCCAGCATTTT. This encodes CASSQVEGNNQPQHF.

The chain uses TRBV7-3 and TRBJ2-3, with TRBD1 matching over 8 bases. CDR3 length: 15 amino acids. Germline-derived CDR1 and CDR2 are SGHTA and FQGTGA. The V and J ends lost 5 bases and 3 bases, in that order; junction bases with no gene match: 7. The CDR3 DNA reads TGTGCCAGCAGCCCGCAGGGGGCGCTTACAGATACGCAGTATTTT. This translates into CASSPQGALTDTQYF.

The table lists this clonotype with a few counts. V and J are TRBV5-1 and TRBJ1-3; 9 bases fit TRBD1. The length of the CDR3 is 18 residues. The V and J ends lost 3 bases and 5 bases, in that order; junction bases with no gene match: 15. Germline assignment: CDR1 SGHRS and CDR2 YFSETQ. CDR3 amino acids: CASSSGDRERRGRNTIYF. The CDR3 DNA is TGCGCCAGCAGCTCCGGGGACAGGGAGCGCCGCGGGAGAAACACCATATATTTT.

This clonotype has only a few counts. CDR3 DNA sequence: TGTGCCAGCAGCCAAGGCTTCACAATGAACACTGAAGCTTTCTTT. This sequence encodes CASSQGFTMNTEAFF. The chain links TRBV4-2 to TRBJ1-1; D is unresolved. V was shortened by 1 base and J by 0 bases, with 9 bases between the two germline ends. Germline-derived CDR1 and CDR2 are LGHNA and YNFKEQ. The CDR3 extends over 15 amino acids.

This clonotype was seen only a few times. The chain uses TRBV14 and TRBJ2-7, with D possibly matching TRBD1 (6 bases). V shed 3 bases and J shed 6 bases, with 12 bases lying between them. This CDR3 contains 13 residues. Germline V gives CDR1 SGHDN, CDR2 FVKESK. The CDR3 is CASSHFPQGEQYF. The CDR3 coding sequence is TGTGCCAGCAGCCATTTCCCACAGGGCGAGCAGTACTTC.

CDR3 sequence: CASSQRQGAGANVLTF. Here the CDR3 DNA reads TGTGCCAGCAGCCAGCGACAGGGGGCTGGGGCCAACGTCCTGACTTTC. The chain recombines TRBV3-1 with TRBJ2-6; 9 bases agree with TRBD1. CDR3 size: 16 residues. V was pared by 3 bases and J by 2 bases, with 2 bases of the junction left unmatched. Per the germline V gene, CDR1 is LGHDT and CDR2 is YNNKEL (reference sequence).

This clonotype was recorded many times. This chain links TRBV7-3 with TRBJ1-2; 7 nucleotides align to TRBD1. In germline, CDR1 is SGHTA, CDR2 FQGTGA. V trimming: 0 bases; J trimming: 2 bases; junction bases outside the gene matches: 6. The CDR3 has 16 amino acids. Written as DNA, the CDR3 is TGTGCCAGCAGCTTAACGAAGGGACAGAGAAACTATGGCTACACCTTC. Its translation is CASSLTKGQRNYGYTF.

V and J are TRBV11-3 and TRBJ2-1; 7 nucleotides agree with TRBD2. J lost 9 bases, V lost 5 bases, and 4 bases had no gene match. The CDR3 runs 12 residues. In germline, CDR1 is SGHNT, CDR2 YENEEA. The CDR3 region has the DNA TGTGCCAGCAGCCGAAGCGGGGCTGAGCAGTTCTTC. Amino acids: CASSRSGAEQFF.

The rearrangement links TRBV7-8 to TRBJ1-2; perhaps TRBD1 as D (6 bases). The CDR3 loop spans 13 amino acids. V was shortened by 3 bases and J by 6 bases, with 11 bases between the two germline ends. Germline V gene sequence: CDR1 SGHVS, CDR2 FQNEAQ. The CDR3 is CASSFAGEDGYTF. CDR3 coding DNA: TGTGCCAGCAGCTTTGCAGGGGAGGATGGCTACACCTTC.

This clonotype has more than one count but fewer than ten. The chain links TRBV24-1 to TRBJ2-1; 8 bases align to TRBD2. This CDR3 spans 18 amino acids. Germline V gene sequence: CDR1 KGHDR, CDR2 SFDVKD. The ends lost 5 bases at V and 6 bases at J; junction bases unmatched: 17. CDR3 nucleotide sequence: TGTGCCACCAGTGTCACTTCGCCGGGACTAGTCGGGAGCAATGAGCAGTTCTTC. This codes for CATSVTSPGLVGSNEQFF.

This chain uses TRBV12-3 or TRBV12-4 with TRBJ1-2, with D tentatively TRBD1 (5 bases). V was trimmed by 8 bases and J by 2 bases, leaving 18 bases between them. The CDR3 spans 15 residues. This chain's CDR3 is CASGQRGVMNYGYTF. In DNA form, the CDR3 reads TGTGCCAGCGGCCAACGGGGGGTTATGAACTATGGCTACACCTTC.

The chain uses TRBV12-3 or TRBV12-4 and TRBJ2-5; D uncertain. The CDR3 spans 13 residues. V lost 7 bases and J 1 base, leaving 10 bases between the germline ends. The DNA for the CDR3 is TGTGCCAGCACCCTTTCCCCCCAAGAGACCCAGTACTTC. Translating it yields CASTLSPQETQYF.

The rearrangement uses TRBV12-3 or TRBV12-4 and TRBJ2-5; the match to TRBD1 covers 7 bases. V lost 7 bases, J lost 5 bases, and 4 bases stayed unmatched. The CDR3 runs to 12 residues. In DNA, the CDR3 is TGTGCCAGCACAGGGGGTCTGGAGACCCAGTACTTC. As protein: CASTGGLETQYF.

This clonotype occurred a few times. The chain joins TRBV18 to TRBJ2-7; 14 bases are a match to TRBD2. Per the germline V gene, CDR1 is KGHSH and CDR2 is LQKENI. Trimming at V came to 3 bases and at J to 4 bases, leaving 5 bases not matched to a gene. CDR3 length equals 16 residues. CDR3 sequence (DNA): TGTGCCAGCTCACCGGGACGACTAGCGGGAGGGTACGAGCAGTACTTC. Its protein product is CASSPGRLAGGYEQYF.

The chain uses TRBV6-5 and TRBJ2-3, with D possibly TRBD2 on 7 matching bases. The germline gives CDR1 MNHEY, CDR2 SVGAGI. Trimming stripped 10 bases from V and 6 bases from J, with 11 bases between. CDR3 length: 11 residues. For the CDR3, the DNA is TGTGCCACCCGGGGGGCCGATACGCAGTATTTT. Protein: CATRGADTQYF.

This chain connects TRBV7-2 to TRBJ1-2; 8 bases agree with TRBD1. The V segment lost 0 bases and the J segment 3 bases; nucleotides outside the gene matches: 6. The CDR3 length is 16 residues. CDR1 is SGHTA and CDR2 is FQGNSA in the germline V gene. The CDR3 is CASSLAAPTGDYGYTF. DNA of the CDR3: TGTGCCAGCAGCTTAGCGGCCCCGACAGGGGACTATGGCTACACCTTC.

CDR3 DNA sequence: TGTGCCAGCAGCCCCGGTGCTAGCGGGATTACCGGGGAGCTGTTTTTT. It translates to CASSPGASGITGELFF. This rearrangement joins TRBV9 to TRBJ2-2; TRBD2 matches 9 bases. Trimming cost V 4 bases and J 5 bases; bases outside gene matches: 9. CDR3 size: 16 residues. Germline CDR1 is SGDLS and CDR2 is YYNGEE.